This T cell receptor beta chain was captured in a study of T-cell memory formation after mild COVID-19. Findings and caveats of the study: Proof of SARS-CoV-2 specificity was absent for the second-wave clones that crested on day 37.

Notes on this clonotype: What it binds is unknown.

Per the germline V gene, CDR1 is SNHLY and CDR2 is FYNNEI. V was shortened by 2 bases and J by 8 bases, with 7 bases between the two germline ends. The CDR3 has 12 residues. Each CDR3 protein gets one entry after TCRdb re-called the 5' RACE reads with MiXCR. Of 450,000 to 650,000 distinct CDR3 sequences in the sample, roughly a fifth are singletons; the top ten hold about 8.4%. The receptor was isolated from an adult woman who had mild COVID-19 (a few samples of this study predate the infection). Cell type and time point are not known. V usage is TRBV2 and J usage is TRBJ2-1; D not certain. The specimen sequenced was PBMCs or a T cell subset sorted from them (not recorded which). CDR3 bases: TGTGCCAGCAGTGAATCCCTATATGAGCAGTTCTTC. Encoded protein: CASSESLYEQFF.